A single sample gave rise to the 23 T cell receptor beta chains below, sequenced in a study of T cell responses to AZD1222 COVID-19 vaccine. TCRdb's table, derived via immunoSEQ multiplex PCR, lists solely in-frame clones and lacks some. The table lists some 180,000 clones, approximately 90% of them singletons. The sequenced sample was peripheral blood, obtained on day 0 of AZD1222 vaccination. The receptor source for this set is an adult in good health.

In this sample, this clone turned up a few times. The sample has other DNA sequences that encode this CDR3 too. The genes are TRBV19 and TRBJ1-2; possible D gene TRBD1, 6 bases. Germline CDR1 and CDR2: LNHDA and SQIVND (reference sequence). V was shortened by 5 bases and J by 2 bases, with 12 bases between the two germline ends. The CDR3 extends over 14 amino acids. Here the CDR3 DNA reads TGTGCCAGTAGTCCTTCGACAGGCAACTATGGCTACACCTTC. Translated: CASSPSTGNYGYTF.

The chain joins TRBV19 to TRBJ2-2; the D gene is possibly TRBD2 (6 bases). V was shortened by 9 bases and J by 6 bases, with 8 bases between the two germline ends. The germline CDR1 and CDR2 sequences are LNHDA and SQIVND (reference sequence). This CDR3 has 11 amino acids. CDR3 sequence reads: CASGLPGELFF. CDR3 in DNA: TGTGCCAGCGGACTACCCGGGGAGCTGTTTTTT.

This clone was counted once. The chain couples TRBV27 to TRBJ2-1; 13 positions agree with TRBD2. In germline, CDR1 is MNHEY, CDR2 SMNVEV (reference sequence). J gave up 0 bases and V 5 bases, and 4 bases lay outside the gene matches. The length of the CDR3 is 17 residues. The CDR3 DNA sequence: TGTGCCAGCAGTCCCTGGACTAGCGGGAGCTCCTACAATGAGCAGTTCTTC. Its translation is CASSPWTSGSSYNEQFF.

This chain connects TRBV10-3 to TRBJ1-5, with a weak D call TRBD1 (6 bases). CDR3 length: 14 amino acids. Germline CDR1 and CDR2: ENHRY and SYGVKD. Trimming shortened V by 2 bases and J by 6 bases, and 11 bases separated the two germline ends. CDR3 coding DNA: TGTGCCATCAGTGAGGGGTGGGGGCCTCAGCCCCAGCATTTT. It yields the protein CAISEGWGPQPQHF.

The CDR3 DNA reads TGTGCCAGCAGTTTCCTGGAGGGGGGCCATCGTTCAGGTAGTCAGCCCCAGCATTTT. It yields the protein CASSFLEGGHRSGSQPQHF. V usage is TRBV28 and J usage is TRBJ1-5, with D tentatively TRBD1 (6 bases). The CDR3 has 19 amino acids. Germline CDR1 and CDR2: MDHEN and SYDVKM. V was trimmed by 3 bases and J by 6 bases, leaving 27 bases between them. The variable domain in full, with the rest retrieved from reference TRBV28 and TRBJ1-5, is DVKVTQSSRYLVKRTGEKVFLECVQDMDHENMFWYRQDPGLGLRLIYFSYDVKMKEKGDIPEGYSVSREKKERFSLILESASTNQTSMYLCASSFLEGGHRSGSQPQHFGDGTRLSIL.

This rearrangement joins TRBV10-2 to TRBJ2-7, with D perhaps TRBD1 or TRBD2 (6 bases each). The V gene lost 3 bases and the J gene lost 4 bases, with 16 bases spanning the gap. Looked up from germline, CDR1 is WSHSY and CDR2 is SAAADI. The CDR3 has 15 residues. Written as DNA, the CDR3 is TGCGCCAGCAGTGATAGGGGCGGGACAAGTTACGAGCAGTACTTC. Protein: CASSDRGGTSYEQYF.

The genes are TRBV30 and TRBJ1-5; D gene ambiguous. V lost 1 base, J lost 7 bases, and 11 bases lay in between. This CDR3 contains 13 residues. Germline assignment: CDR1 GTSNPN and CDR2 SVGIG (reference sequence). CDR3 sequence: CAWSGVLGQPQHF. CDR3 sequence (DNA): TGTGCCTGGAGTGGTGTATTGGGGCAGCCCCAGCATTTT.

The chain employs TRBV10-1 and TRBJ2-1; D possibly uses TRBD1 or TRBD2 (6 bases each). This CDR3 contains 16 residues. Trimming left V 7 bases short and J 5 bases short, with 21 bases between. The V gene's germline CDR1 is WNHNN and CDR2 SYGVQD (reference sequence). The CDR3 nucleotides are TGCGCCAGCAACCATGACCGGGGGCTAGTGGACAATGAGCAGTTCTTC. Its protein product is CASNHDRGLVDNEQFF.

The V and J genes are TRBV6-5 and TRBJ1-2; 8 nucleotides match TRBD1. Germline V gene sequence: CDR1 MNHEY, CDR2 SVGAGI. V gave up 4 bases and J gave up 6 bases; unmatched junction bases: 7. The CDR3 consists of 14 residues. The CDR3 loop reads CASSFDRGEDGYTF. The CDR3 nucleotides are TGTGCCAGCAGTTTCGACAGGGGAGAGGATGGCTACACCTTC.

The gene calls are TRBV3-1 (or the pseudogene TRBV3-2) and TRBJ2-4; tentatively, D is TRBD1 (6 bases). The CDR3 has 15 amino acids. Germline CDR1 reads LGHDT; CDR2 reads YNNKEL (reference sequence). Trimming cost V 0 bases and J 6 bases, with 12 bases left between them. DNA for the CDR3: TGTGCCAGCAGCCAAGACCTGATACAGGGAAACATTCAGTACTTC. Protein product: CASSQDLIQGNIQYF.

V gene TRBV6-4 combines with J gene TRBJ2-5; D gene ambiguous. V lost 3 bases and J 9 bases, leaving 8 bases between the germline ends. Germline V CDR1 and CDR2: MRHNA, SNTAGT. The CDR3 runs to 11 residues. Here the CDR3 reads CASSEDRAQYF. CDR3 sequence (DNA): TGTGCCAGCAGTGAAGACCGGGCCCAGTACTTC.

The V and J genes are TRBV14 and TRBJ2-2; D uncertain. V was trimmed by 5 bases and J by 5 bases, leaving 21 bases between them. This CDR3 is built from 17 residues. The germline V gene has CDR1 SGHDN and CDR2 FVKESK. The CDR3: CASSNRGVGWATGELFF. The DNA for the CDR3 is TGTGCCAGCAGCAACAGAGGAGTAGGGTGGGCGACCGGGGAGCTGTTTTTT. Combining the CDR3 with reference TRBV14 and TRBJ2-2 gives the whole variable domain EAGVTQFPSHSVIEKGQTVTLRCDPISGHDNLYWYRRVMGKEIKFLLHFVKESKQDESGMPNNRFLAERTGGTYSTLKVQPAELEDSGVYFCASSNRGVGWATGELFFGEGSRLTVL.

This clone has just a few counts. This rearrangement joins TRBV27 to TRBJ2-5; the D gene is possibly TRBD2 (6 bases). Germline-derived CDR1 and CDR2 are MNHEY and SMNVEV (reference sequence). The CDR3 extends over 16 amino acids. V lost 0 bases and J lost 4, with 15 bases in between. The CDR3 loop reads CASSLSFPSVGETQYF. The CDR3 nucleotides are TGTGCCAGCAGTTTATCGTTCCCTAGCGTGGGAGAGACCCAGTACTTC.

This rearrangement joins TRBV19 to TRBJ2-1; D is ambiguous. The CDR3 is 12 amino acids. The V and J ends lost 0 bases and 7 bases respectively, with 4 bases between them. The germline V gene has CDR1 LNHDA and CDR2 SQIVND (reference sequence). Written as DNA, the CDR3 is TGTGCCAGTAGTATAGAGTGGAATGAGCAGTTCTTC. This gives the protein CASSIEWNEQFF.

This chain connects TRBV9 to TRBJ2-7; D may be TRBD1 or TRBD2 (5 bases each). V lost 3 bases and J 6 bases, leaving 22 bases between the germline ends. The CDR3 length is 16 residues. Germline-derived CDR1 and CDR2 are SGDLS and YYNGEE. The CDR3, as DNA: TGTGCCAGCAGCGCCCGCCCGGCGGCAGGGCGGGCCGAGCAGTACTTC. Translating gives CASSARPAAGRAEQYF.

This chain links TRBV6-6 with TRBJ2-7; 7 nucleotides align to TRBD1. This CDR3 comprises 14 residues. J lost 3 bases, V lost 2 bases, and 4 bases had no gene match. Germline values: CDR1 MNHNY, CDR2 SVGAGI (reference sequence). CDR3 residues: CASSYETGYYEQYF. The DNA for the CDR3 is TGTGCCAGCAGTTACGAGACAGGGTACTACGAGCAGTACTTC.

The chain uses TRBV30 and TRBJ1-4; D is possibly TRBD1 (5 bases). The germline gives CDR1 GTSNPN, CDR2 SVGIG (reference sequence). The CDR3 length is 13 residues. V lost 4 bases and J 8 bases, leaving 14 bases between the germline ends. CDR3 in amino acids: CAWTREGREKLFF. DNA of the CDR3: TGTGCCTGGACGAGGGAGGGGAGAGAAAAACTGTTTTTT.

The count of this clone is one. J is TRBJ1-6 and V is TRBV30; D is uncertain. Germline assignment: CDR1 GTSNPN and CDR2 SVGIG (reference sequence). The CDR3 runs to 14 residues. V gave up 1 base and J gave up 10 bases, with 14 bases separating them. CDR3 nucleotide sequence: TGTGCCTGGAGTGGGGCGAGTGGTACGTCACCCCTCCACTTT. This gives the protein CAWSGASGTSPLHF.

CDR3 loop: CASSFPTSGSPSYEQYF. CDR3 coding DNA: TGTGCCAGCAGCTTCCCGACTAGCGGGAGTCCCTCCTACGAGCAGTACTTC. The rearrangement links TRBV7-9 to TRBJ2-7, with 12 positions matching TRBD2. The germline gives CDR1 SEHNR, CDR2 FQNEAQ (reference sequence). The CDR3 is made up of 17 amino acids. V was pared by 3 bases and J by 0 bases, with 6 bases of the junction left unmatched.

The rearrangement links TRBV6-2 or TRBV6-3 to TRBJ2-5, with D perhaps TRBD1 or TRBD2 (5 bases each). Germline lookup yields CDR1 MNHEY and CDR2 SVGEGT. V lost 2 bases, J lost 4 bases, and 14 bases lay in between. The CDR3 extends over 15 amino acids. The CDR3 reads CASSYNGAKGETQYF. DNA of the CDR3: TGTGCCAGCAGTTACAACGGGGCGAAAGGAGAGACCCAGTACTTC.

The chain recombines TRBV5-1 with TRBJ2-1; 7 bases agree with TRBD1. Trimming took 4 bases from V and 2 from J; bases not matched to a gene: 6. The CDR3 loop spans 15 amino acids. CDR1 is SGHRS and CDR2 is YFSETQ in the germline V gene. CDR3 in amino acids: CASSGTTGTYNEQFF. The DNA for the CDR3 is TGCGCCAGCAGCGGAACGACAGGGACCTACAATGAGCAGTTCTTC. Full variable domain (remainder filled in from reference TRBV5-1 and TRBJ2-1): KAGVTQTPRYLIKTRGQQVTLSCSPISGHRSVSWYQQTPGQGLQFLFEYFSETQRNKGNFPGRFSGRQFSNSRSEMNVSTLELGDSALYLCASSGTTGTYNEQFFGPGTRLTVL.

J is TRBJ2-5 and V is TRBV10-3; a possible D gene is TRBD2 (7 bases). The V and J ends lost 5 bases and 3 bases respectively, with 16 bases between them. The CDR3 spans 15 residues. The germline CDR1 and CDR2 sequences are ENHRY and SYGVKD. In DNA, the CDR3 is TGTGCCATCAGTCAGGGAGGGGGACCAGAAGAGACCCAGTACTTC. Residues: CAISQGGGPEETQYF.

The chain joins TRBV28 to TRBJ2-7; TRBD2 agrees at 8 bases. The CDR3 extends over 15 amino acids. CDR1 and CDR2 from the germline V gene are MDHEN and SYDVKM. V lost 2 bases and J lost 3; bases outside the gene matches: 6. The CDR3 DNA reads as TGTGCCAGCAGTTTAGCGGCGGGAGGCGACTACGAGCAGTACTTC. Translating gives CASSLAAGGDYEQYF.